A selection of T cell receptor beta chains follows, all from one sample in a study of T cell repertoires in cytomegalovirus infection. Their cognate antigens are unknown. TCRdb ran MiXCR on the reads and lists one entry per CDR3 protein. Seen here are some 920,000 distinct CDR3 sequences, approximately 33% observed once, and the top ten hold under 15%. This sample comprised cultured CD8+ T cells from PBMCs, obtained from culture after CMV antigen stimulation. The receptors shown here come from a human donor in good health (CMV status not recorded). Some clones in this sample may be carry-over from other donors' samples. CDR3s include the opening cysteine and the closing phenylalanine or tryptophan. A D gene is named only where the DNA matches it firmly. A clone size is listed for some rows: how often the clone was seen (once, few, many), or a class if it is expanded.

>-|TRBJ1-1|TRBV7-9|-
TGTGCCAGCAGCTTAAGTAAAGATGAAGCTTTCTTT
CASSLSKDEAFF
>few|TRBJ2-2|TRBV7-6|TRBD2
TGTGCCAGCAGCTTAGGACTAGCTAACACGTATGGCACCGGGGAGCTGTTTTTT
CASSLGLANTYGTGELFF
>few|TRBJ2-7|TRBV12-3/TRBV12-4|TRBD2
TGTGCCAGCAGTTTAGCAGATAGGGAGGGCGAGCAGTACTTC
CASSLADREGEQYF
>-|TRBJ2-1|TRBV19|TRBD2
TGTGCCAGTAGAGGACTAGATTACAATGAGCAGTTCTTC
CASRGLDYNEQFF
>-|TRBJ2-1|TRBV7-7|-
TGTGCTAGCAGCTTAGGGGATGGGGGGTCACTCAACGAGCAGTTCTTC
CASSLGDGGSLNEQFF
>-|TRBJ1-6|TRBV27|-
TGTGCCAGCAGTCCCGGGCCGACAAATTATAATTCACCCCTCCACTTT
CASSPGPTNYNSPLHF
>-|TRBJ1-1|TRBV12-3/TRBV12-4|-
TGTGCCAGCAGTCATGGGCCGGGGGCTGAAGCTTTCTTT
CASSHGPGAEAFF
>few|TRBJ2-7|TRBV4-1|TRBD2
TGCGCCAGCAGCCAAGTGGTAGCGGGGGCTTACGAGCAGTACTTC
CASSQVVAGAYEQYF
>few|TRBJ1-1|TRBV12-3/TRBV12-4|-
TGTGCCAGCAGTTTAATGGGGTGGGAGAATGAAGCTTTCTTT
CASSLMGWENEAFF
>-|TRBJ2-3|TRBV24-1|-
TGTGCCACCCAAGGACAGCCTCCGGCAGATACGCAGTATTTT
CATQGQPPADTQYF
>many|TRBJ2-5|TRBV7-2|TRBD2
TGTGCCAGCAGCTTTCGGCTAGCGGGGATTGGGGAGACCCAGTACTTC
CASSFRLAGIGETQYF
>-|TRBJ2-7|TRBV12-3/TRBV12-4|-
TGTGCCAGCATCTCCTCGACCGGGTACCCTTACGAGCAGTACTTC
CASISSTGYPYEQYF
>-|TRBJ2-5|TRBV7-8|-
TGTGCCAGCAGCTTAGAGGTTCCGCCCGGGGAGACCCAGTACTTC
CASSLEVPPGETQYF
>-|TRBJ1-2|TRBV3-1|-
TGTGCCAGCAGCCAAGGTCCGGCTAACTATGGCTACACCTTC
CASSQGPANYGYTF
>-|TRBJ2-1|TRBV29-1|-
TGCAGCGCCGGACTGGAACTTAGCTCCTACAATGAGCAGTTCTTC
CSAGLELSSYNEQFF
>few|TRBJ2-1|TRBV6-5|-
TGTGCCAGCAGTCAGGGAAGCCCTGAGCAGTTCTTC
CASSQGSPEQFF
>few|TRBJ1-6|TRBV20-1|-
TGCAGTGCTAGGTGGGGGGCAGGATCACCCCTCCACTTT
CSARWGAGSPLHF
>many|TRBJ2-1|TRBV3-1|TRBD1
TGTGCCAGCAGCCACCAACAGGGGGCGGGCAATGAGCAGTTCTTC
CASSHQQGAGNEQFF
>-|TRBJ2-5|TRBV4-1|-
TGCGCCAGCAGCTTCGACGCAGTCCAAGAGACCCAGTACTTC
CASSFDAVQETQYF
>few|TRBJ2-7|TRBV7-2|-
TGTGCCAGCAGCTTAGGCAGGACATCCTCCTACGAGCAGTACTTC
CASSLGRTSSYEQYF
>-|TRBJ1-4|TRBV28|-
TGTGCTACCGGTTGGGGCGAAGGGACTAATGAAAAACTGTTTTTT
CATGWGEGTNEKLFF
>-|TRBJ2-1|TRBV7-6|TRBD2
TGTGCCAGCAGCTTAGACAAGCGGGACTCCTACAATGAGCAGTTCTTC
CASSLDKRDSYNEQFF
>-|TRBJ1-2|TRBV12-5|-
TGTGCTAGTGGTTTGTTGGGCGACAACTATGGCTACACCTTC
CASGLLGDNYGYTF
>many|TRBJ1-3|TRBV7-2|-
TGTGCCAGCAGCTTTTTCGGACAGTCCTCTGGAAACACCATATATTTT
CASSFFGQSSGNTIYF
>many|TRBJ2-6|TRBV12-3/TRBV12-4|-
TGTGCCAGCAGGCACAGGGACCCTCTCTCTGGGGCCAACGTCCTGACTTTC
CASRHRDPLSGANVLTF
>few|TRBJ1-5|TRBV27|-
TGTGCCAGCAGTTTTGTGGGTACAAGCAATCAGCCCCAGCATTTT
CASSFVGTSNQPQHF
>few|TRBJ2-5|TRBV7-9|-
TGTGCCACGGAAGAGGGGGTTGAAGAGACCCAGTACTTC
CATEEGVEETQYF
>few|TRBJ1-1|TRBV20-1|-
TGCAGTGCTAGACTCCCGGGTTCCACTGAAGCTTTCTTT
CSARLPGSTEAFF
>few|TRBJ2-2|TRBV11-2|TRBD2
TGTGCCAGCAGCTTAGATCTAGCTCTAGCGGGGATGACCGGGGAGCTGTTTTTT
CASSLDLALAGMTGELFF
>many|TRBJ1-2|TRBV12-3/TRBV12-4|TRBD1
TGTGCCAGCGGGGACAGGGGGCTAAACTATGGCTACACCTTC
CASGDRGLNYGYTF
>many|TRBJ2-2|TRBV7-2|TRBD2
TGTGCCAGCAGCTCCACGCCAGAACTAGCGGGGGCCGGGGAGCTGTTTTTT
CASSSTPELAGAGELFF
>few|TRBJ1-6|TRBV7-6|TRBD1
TGTGCCAGCAGTCCCCCCGGGACAGGGGCGGCACCCCTCCACTTT
CASSPPGTGAAPLHF
>few|TRBJ1-2|TRBV10-3|TRBD1
TGTGCCATCAGTGAGTCAGGGGGCGGCTATGGCTACACCTTC
CAISESGGGYGYTF
>few|TRBJ1-6|TRBV6-1|-
TGTGCCAGCAGTCCTCGGACCGGAGGTATTTCACCCCTCCACTTT
CASSPRTGGISPLHF
>-|TRBJ1-3|TRBV25-1|-
TGTGCCAGCAGTGAGTACTTCTCTGGAAACACCATATATTTT
CASSEYFSGNTIYF
>few|TRBJ1-1|TRBV7-9|TRBD1
TGTGCCAGCAGCCCCGGGACAGGGGGCATGAACACTGAAGCTTTCTTT
CASSPGTGGMNTEAFF
>-|TRBJ1-1|TRBV6-5|-
TGTGCCAGCATCGGGCCTGAAGCTTTCTTT
CASIGPEAFF
>few|TRBJ2-2|TRBV7-6|-
TGTGCCAGCAGCCCGCTTTTTGGAACGGGGGTTAACACCGGGGAGCTGTTTTTT
CASSPLFGTGVNTGELFF
>few|TRBJ2-1|TRBV15|-
TGTGCCACCAGCAGAGATAAGGGGGGGGTCTACAATGAGCAGTTCTTC
CATSRDKGGVYNEQFF
>-|TRBJ2-1|TRBV6-5|TRBD2
TGTGCCAGCAGTTACTTACGGCGGGGGGGCCCCAATGAGCAGTTCTTC
CASSYLRRGGPNEQFF
>few|TRBJ1-2|TRBV24-1|-
TGTGCCACCAGTGATTTGGGGGAGCACTACACCTTC
CATSDLGEHYTF
>few|TRBJ1-1|TRBV6-1|-
TGTGCCAGCAGTGAAGCTGAAGCTTTCTTT
CASSEAEAFF
>many|TRBJ1-2|TRBV7-9|TRBD1
TGTGCCAGCAGCGGACAGGGAAAGCAAGGCTACACCTTC
CASSGQGKQGYTF
>-|TRBJ2-7|TRBV4-1|TRBD2
TGCGCCAGCAGCCAGGGACTAGCGGGGGTTGAGCAGTACTTC
CASSQGLAGVEQYF
>-|TRBJ2-1|TRBV15|-
TGTGCCACCAGCAGAGAGGCTAGTTCCTACAATGAGCAGTTCTTC
CATSREASSYNEQFF
>many|TRBJ2-5|TRBV7-2|-
TGTGCCAGCAGCTTAGGTCTAGCGACAGAGACCCAGTACTTC
CASSLGLATETQYF
>-|TRBJ2-5|TRBV10-3|-
TGTGCCATCCGAGTCCTACAAGAGACCCAGTACTTC
CAIRVLQETQYF
>few|TRBJ2-1|TRBV7-3|TRBD1
TGTGCCAGCAGCGTATCCGGGACAGGGGTTCTGGACAATGAGCAGTTCTTC
CASSVSGTGVLDNEQFF
>few|TRBJ2-1|TRBV12-3/TRBV12-4|-
TGTGCCAGCAGTTTAGCTTCCGGACACAATGAGCAGTTCTTC
CASSLASGHNEQFF
>few|TRBJ2-1|TRBV28|TRBD1
TGTGCCAGCAGTGATCGGGACAGGGGTCTCCCGGGTGAGCAGTTCTTC
CASSDRDRGLPGEQFF
>-|TRBJ1-1|TRBV20-1|-
TGCAGTGCTAGCGATCTTGTATGGACTGAAGCTTTCTTT
CSASDLVWTEAFF
>-|TRBJ2-2|TRBV3-1|-
TGTGCCAGCAGCCGGGCTAGCGATATCGCCGGGGAGCTGTTTTTT
CASSRASDIAGELFF
>-|TRBJ1-1|TRBV15|-
TGTGCCACCAACAGAGAGCATCGTGAAGCTTTCTTT
CATNREHREAFF
>few|TRBJ1-6|TRBV28|-
TGTGCCAGCAGTCCCAAGTGGAGCTCCTATAATTCACCCCTCCACTTT
CASSPKWSSYNSPLHF
>-|TRBJ1-1|TRBV29-1|-
TGCAGCGTTGATAGAGGGTCTGAAGCTTTCTTT
CSVDRGSEAFF
>many|TRBJ2-3|TRBV7-9|-
TGTGCCAGCAGCGCGCCGGGCCACAGCACAGATACGCAGTATTTT
CASSAPGHSTDTQYF
>-|TRBJ2-7|TRBV20-1|-
TGCAGTGCTGCGGGGTGGGGGCGGGGGAGCTACGAGCAGTACTTC
CSAAGWGRGSYEQYF